This section outlines one TCR beta chain sequence together with its context. What this receptor recognizes is not known. Per-nucleotide qualities are absent, and no much larger clonotype sits a single base away. This record comes from a study of graft-versus-host responses after intestinal transplantation (dated by TCRdb to about 2021). Concerning the study at large: The transplants that recipients received were multivisceral, liver-intestinal, or isolated intestinal. Every recipient was given anti-thymocyte globulin induction, followed by approximately 3 years of maintenance tacrolimus and steroids. Bulk TCR-beta CDR3 sequencing was used to track graft-versus-host and host-versus-graft alloreactive T cell clones in the graft, circulation and bone marrow after intestinal transplantation. Alloreactive clones were identified by sequencing pre-transplant mixed lymphocyte reaction products and comparing these products with unstimulated pre-transplant donor and recipient T cells. The cohort enrolled around 23 intestinal transplant recipients including one retransplant, and a few patients lacking pretransplant specimens were excluded. Donor T cell macrochimerism was defined as a peak of at least 4% donor T cells among recipient peripheral blood mononuclear cells. Rather than being sequenced by the commercial service, samples from a few later patients were sequenced in-house on an Illumina MiSeq and processed with MiXCR. Overall study results and their limits: Peak levels of circulating GvH clones were associated with declines in HvG clones early after transplant. High GvH to HvG T cell clonal ratios were observed in the allografts of patients with donor T cell macrochimerism. The conclusions were limited by the relatively low number and heterogeneity of the intestinal transplant patients. GvH clones were detected in recipient bone marrow, and some appeared earlier in ileal mucosa or blood, consistent with an intestinal mucosal origin.

Receptor amplification or capture employed the immunoSEQ multiplex PCR assay. For most patients, genomic DNA was isolated with the Qiagen DNeasy Blood and Tissue Kit and sent frozen to Adaptive Biotechnologies for TCR sequencing. High-throughput TCR-beta CDR3 sequencing of genomic DNA from most patients was performed by Adaptive Biotechnologies. In the original analysis: Adaptive's ImmunoSEQ software was the source of the TCR sequencing data for fewer than 20 patients, while three other patients were processed with MiXCR and VDJtools. To correct CD4 versus CD8 sorting errors, sequences present in both subsets at a frequency ratio below 5:1 were removed. CDR3 nucleotide sequences shared between donor and recipient were removed because their origin could not be assigned. Alloreactive clones required at least 2-fold expansion over unstimulated cells and minimum CFSE-low frequency of 0.002% (template counts) or 0.001% (read counts). Clones were considered mappable if detected in sequenced pre-transplant spleen, lymph node, or MLR CFSE-low populations of the donor or recipient. Cumulative frequency of alloreactive clones was calculated as a percentage of all sequences weighted by copy number. In its TCRdb copy, this immuneACCESS table keeps in-frame sequences only and misses some clones. Where compared with another copy, unresolved V genes explain less than half of these, and the others have no known cause. That table gives V, J and clone size, and the DNA gave D and trimming. The sample has some 140,000 clones on record, roughly 92% of them singletons. Together, the top ten hold over 0.15% of the sample.

The germline V gene (reference sequence) supplies CDR1 SGHNT and CDR2 YYREEE. V sheds 1 base and J sheds 1 base, leaving 7 bases between their ends. Spanning cysteine to phenylalanine, the CDR3 consists of 14 amino acids. CDR3 DNA only is kept here, 42 bases in frame from base 1. The sample's time point label is to be understood as: cells obtained before transplantation from donor or recipient. CD3+CD4+ and CD3+CD8+ populations were FACS-sorted from unstimulated pre-transplant donor and recipient cells taken from spleen or lymph nodes. The sequence was obtained from a human donor who received an intestinal transplant. The chain was built from TRBV5-4 and TRBJ2-3; no D gene call is confident. Material: unstimulated CD4+ T cells sorted from spleen or lymph node cells, obtained before intestinal transplant. The CDR3 here reads CASSLTRGTDTQYF. The DNA is as follows: TGTGCCAGCAGCTTGACTCGCGGCACAGATACGCAGTATTTT.